This TCR beta chain was recovered during a study of T cells in Graves' hyperthyroidism and ophthalmopathy (dated by TCRdb to between 2017 and 2020). With regard to the full study: Peripheral blood was sampled at the time of initial diagnosis, prior to any treatment. TCR V-J signatures able to tell the groups apart were searched for in a discovery cohort of 95 or so patients, of whom over 40 had Graves' ophthalmopathy and 55 to 65 had stable Graves' hyperthyroidism. An independent validation cohort of around 19 hyperthyroidism patients and over 15 patients who later progressed to ophthalmopathy tested prospective prediction of ophthalmopathy. For training and testing, the 100 or so patients in the discovery cohort were randomly divided in a 7:3 ratio. In several Graves' hyperthyroidism patients, the study also compared T-cell repertoires from thyroid tissue with T-cell repertoires from blood. After sampling, hyperthyroidism patients received methimazole starting at 30 mg daily, and ophthalmopathy patients received high-dose intravenous methylprednisolone. The paper describes TCR Vbeta CDR3 sequencing of 140 or so peripheral blood samples, made up of about 40 ophthalmopathy patients, 70 to 75 hyperthyroidism patients and roughly 17 progressor patients. Overall study results and their limits: Ophthalmopathy was separated from stable hyperthyroidism by a 13 V-J signature model, with about 88% sensitivity and about 81% specificity obtained in cross-validation and 80%/75% obtained in testing. No statistical method was used to fix the sample size in advance, and group allocation was not hidden from the investigators. In validation, the model predicted progression to ophthalmopathy with 55% to 71% sensitivity and less than 75% specificity, a median of roughly seven months before onset. Most expanded thyroid clonotypes (frequency above 0.001) were also found in blood, which suggests that blood repertoires may mirror thyroid immune responses.

With respect to this clonotype: No antigen is known for it. The input lacks base qualities; no much larger clone sits a single base away.

The CDR1 and CDR2 encoded by the germline V gene are MGHRA and YSYEKL. V loses 4 bases of germline sequence and J loses 6 bases, and the interval between the two ends is 15 bases. The CDR3 numbers 14 residues from cysteine through phenylalanine. Just the 42-base CDR3 DNA is kept, in frame starting at base 1. Graves' hyperthyroidism was defined as stable when no progression to ophthalmopathy occurred over 18 months of follow-up. Hyperthyroidism patients were aged 18 to 65 years and newly diagnosed, with disease duration of less than 2 months. The study excluded patients with uncontrolled infections, other autoimmune diseases, pregnancy or lactation. Diagnoses were based on clinical symptoms, serum thyroxine and TRAb, thyroid ultrasound and orbital computed tomography. Ficoll-Paque density gradient centrifugation was used to isolate PBMCs from about 9.4 ml of fresh peripheral blood. Total RNA was extracted using Trizol reagent, and RNA quality was assessed on an Agilent 2100 Bioanalyzer.

Amplification of TCR beta CDR3 regions was carried out from RNA transcripts. The first round of RT-PCR for the TCR CDR3 was performed with the HTBI primer set and the Qiagen OneStep RT-PCR kit. Libraries were constructed in a second round of multiplex PCR, after which size selection and purification were carried out. The libraries were sequenced on an Illumina HiSeq2000 using paired-end 100 bp reads. As for how the authors treated the data: Raw data were processed with SOAPnuke, discarding reads with adapters, uncalled bases, mean Phred below 15, or no exact constant-primer or identifier match. High-quality paired reads were merged with COPE v1.2.5, and unique nucleotide sequences were defined as clonotypes. Clonotypes were aligned to IMGT TRBV, TRBD and TRBJ reference segments using MiTCR v1.1. Only V-J combinations with frequency above 0.0001, covering roughly 99% of repertoires, were analysed. The TCS score was defined as the ratio of F50 (clonal expansion) to E x V (chaos), calculated using BLOSUM62-based TCRdist between CDR3 peptides within each V-J. Welch's t-statistics and random forest reduced 500 to 550 V-J features to roughly 13, which were used in a naive Bayes classifier (R e1071). TCRdb redid the processing of the public reads, applying fastp at Q25 and MiXCR, and retained in-frame beta chains. Every distinct CDR3 protein forms one entry, paired with its most common genes and DNA. The V and J calls here are based on TCRdb, not the publication. This sample gives about 620,000 distinct CDR3 sequences in total; around 15% of them show up just once. Around 3.9% of the sample is in the top ten clones.

The rearranged chain carries TRBV4-1 and TRBJ1-1, with no confident D gene call. What was sequenced was blood. This TCR was recovered from a woman in her 30s with Graves' hyperthyroidism. The nucleotide sequence is given as TGCGCCAGCAGCCTTGGACTATTCAGCCCTGAAGCTTTCTTT. Translated, this gives CASSLGLFSPEAFF.